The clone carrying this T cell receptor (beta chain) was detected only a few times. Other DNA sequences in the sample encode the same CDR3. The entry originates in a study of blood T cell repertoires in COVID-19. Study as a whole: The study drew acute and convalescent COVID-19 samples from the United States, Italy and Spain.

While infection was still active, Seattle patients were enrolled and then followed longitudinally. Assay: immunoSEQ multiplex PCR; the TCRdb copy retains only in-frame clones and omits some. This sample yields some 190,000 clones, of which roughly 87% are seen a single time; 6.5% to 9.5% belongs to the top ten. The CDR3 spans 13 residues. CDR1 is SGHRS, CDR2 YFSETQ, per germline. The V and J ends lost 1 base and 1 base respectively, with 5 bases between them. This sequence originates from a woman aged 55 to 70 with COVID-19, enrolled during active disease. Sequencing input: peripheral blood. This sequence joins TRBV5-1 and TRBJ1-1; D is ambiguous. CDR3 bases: TGCGCCAGCAGCTTGACAGAGAACACTGAAGCTTTCTTT. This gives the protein CASSLTENTEAFF.